Each of the 3 T cell receptor beta chains below was sequenced from the same sample in a study of CXCR3-negative and CXCR3-positive naive CD8 T cells. Antigens for these TCRs are unknown. Broader study findings: When CXCR3-positive naive cells were set against CXCR3-negative naive cells, the former had more hydrophobic TRB CDR3s.

Through 5' RACE with UMI labels, the TRB cDNA libraries were prepared. Reanalyzing the 5' RACE reads, TCRdb keeps one entry per CDR3 protein, without DNA. The sample has 130,000 or so distinct CDR3 sequences; the top ten hold approximately 0.4%. The sequenced sample was naive CXCR3+ CD8+ T cells from blood. Regarding subset: CD45RO-CCR7+CD27+CD95- naive CD8+ T cells expressing CXCR3 (TNR3+). All receptors derive from a human donor in good health. Some clones in this sample may be carry-over from other donors' samples.

CDR3 in amino acids: CASSWGITYEQYF. The chain combines TRBV7-6 with TRBJ2-7; TCRdb's D call of TRBD1 is untestable without DNA. The germline CDR1 and CDR2 sequences are SGHVS and FNYEAQ. The CDR3 has 13 residues.

The CDR3 sequence is CASRNTSRGMNTEAFF. The chain joins TRBV6-5 to TRBJ1-1. The CDR3 is 16 amino acids. Germline assignment: CDR1 MNHEY and CDR2 SVGAGI.

The chain has TRBV28 and TRBJ2-1; TCRdb names TRBD1, which stays unverified in the absence of DNA. Per germline, CDR1 MDHEN and CDR2 SYDVKM. This CDR3 comprises 12 residues. The CDR3 here is CASSLNRPGQFF. Complete variable domain (other parts from reference TRBV28 and TRBJ2-1): DVKVTQSSRYLVKRTGEKVFLECVQDMDHENMFWYRQDPGLGLRLIYFSYDVKMKEKGDIPEGYSVSREKKERFSLILESASTNQTSMYLCASSLNRPGQFFGPGTRLTVL.